The 13 T cell receptor beta chains reported below all come from one sample, sequenced in a study of read filtering for tumor transcriptome and immune sequencing. From around 440 ng of RNA, a library with molecular barcoded alpha/delta and beta/gamma adaptors was made. TCRdb processed the reads anew with MiXCR; each CDR3 protein has one entry. The sample consists of around 130,000 distinct CDR3 sequences, under 15% of them appearing once. The sequencing input was a population of CD138-negative cells sorted from bone marrow. The receptor source for this set is a donor at least 40 years old with multiple myeloma.

This clonotype was recorded at least ten times. The rearrangement links TRBV29-1 to TRBJ2-2; either TRBD1 or TRBD2 may fit D (5 bases each). Germline V gene data show CDR1 as SQVTM and CDR2 as ANQGSEA. The length of the CDR3 is 14 residues. V was clipped by 8 bases and J by 1 base, with 14 bases between them. The CDR3 coding sequence is TGCAGCTTCGCCGGGACGGTGAACACCGGGGAGCTGTTTTTT. This codes for CSFAGTVNTGELFF.

This clonotype showed up many times. This chain links TRBV20-1 with TRBJ2-1; D is possibly TRBD2 (5 bases). The CDR3 consists of 14 residues. Trimming took 4 bases from V and 3 from J, leaving 13 bases between them. Germline CDR1 DFQATT, CDR2 SNEGSKA (reference sequence). CDR3 sequence: CSATRTASYNEQFF. Here the CDR3 DNA reads TGCAGTGCTACACGGACTGCTAGCTACAATGAGCAGTTCTTC.

This clonotype was observed at least ten times. V and J are TRBV3-1 and TRBJ1-5; TRBD1 matches at 7 bases. After removal of 0 bases from V and 0 bases from J, the junction contained 5 bases not matched to a gene. The V gene's germline CDR1 is LGHDT and CDR2 YNNKEL (reference sequence). The CDR3 totals 17 residues. CDR3 region: CASSQDRTGYSNQPQHF. CDR3 in DNA: TGTGCCAGCAGCCAAGACCGGACAGGTTATAGCAATCAGCCCCAGCATTTT. Full variable domain (rest looked up from reference TRBV3-1 and TRBJ1-5): DTAVSQTPKYLVTQMGNDKSIKCEQNLGHDTMYWYKQDSKKFLKIMFSYNNKELIINETVPNRFSPKSPDKAHLNLHINSLELGDSAVYFCASSQDRTGYSNQPQHFGDGTRLSIL.

This clonotype turned up a few times. Since a much larger clone is just one base distant, this may be a read error. The V gene is TRBV7-9, the J gene TRBJ2-1; 8 nucleotides align to TRBD2. The CDR3 totals 14 residues. Germline values: CDR1 SEHNR, CDR2 FQNEAQ (reference sequence). CDR3 sequence: CASSVAGQYNEQFF. The CDR3, as DNA: TGTGCCAGCAGCGTAGCGGGGCAATACAATGAGCAGTTCTTC.

This clonotype was seen many times. V and J are TRBV29-1 and TRBJ1-4, with D unresolved. This CDR3 region has 13 residues. Germline V gene data show CDR1 as SQVTM and CDR2 as ANQGSEA. Deletions cut 2 bases from V and 10 bases from J, with 14 bases between. The DNA of the CDR3 is TGCAGCGTTGAAAGATGGGGTGGTGGAAAACTGTTTTTT. Encoded protein: CSVERWGGGKLFF.

This clonotype has a handful of counts. V and J are TRBV19 and TRBJ1-5, with D perhaps TRBD1 (5 bases). The CDR3 extends over 14 amino acids. The germline CDR1 and CDR2 sequences are LNHDA and SQIVND (reference sequence). V lost 6 bases to trimming and J lost 0 bases, with 9 bases between them. The CDR3 sequence is CASRGTVSNQPQHF. The CDR3 DNA is TGTGCCAGTAGGGGGACGGTTAGCAATCAGCCCCAGCATTTT.

This clonotype was recorded a few times. CDR3: CASSPGTGRGREQFF. The CDR3 DNA sequence: TGTGCCAGCAGTCCCGGGACAGGGAGAGGTAGGGAGCAGTTCTTC. The chain uses TRBV2 and TRBJ2-7; 9 bases line up with TRBD1. Near its end, the DNA agrees better with TRBJ2-1, so the J call may be wrong. CDR3 length: 15 amino acids. The germline CDR1 and CDR2 sequences are SNHLY and FYNNEI.

The chain is built from TRBV30 and TRBJ2-1; weak D call: TRBD2 (6 bases). The germline CDR1 and CDR2 sequences are GTSNPN and SVGIG (reference sequence). This CDR3 has 10 residues. V dropped 8 bases and J dropped 7 bases, with 9 bases sitting between them. CDR3 loop: CAGGWNEQFF. The CDR3 bases are TGTGCCGGAGGGTGGAATGAGCAGTTCTTC.

To note about this clonotype: This may come from a read error, since a much larger clone is one base off. The chain is built from TRBV9 and TRBJ2-7; 10 bases map to TRBD1. The CDR3 spans 15 residues. Looked up from germline, CDR1 is SGDLS and CDR2 is YYNGEE. CDR3 amino acids: CTSSARDRGTYEQYF. The CDR3 DNA sequence: TGTACCAGCAGCGCACGGGACAGGGGTACCTACGAGCAGTACTTC.

This clonotype showed up many times. The J gene is TRBJ1-5, the V gene TRBV4-3, with D perhaps TRBD1 (6 bases). Between the trimmed V and J ends, which lost 5 bases and 6 bases, there was a span of 17 bases. The CDR3 covers 15 residues. From germline, CDR1 is LGHNA and CDR2 YSLEER. CDR3 amino acids: CASSASRGLGQPQHF. The CDR3 coding sequence is TGCGCCAGCAGCGCGAGCAGGGGTTTAGGTCAGCCCCAGCATTTT.

This clonotype has ten or more counts. The chain couples TRBV11-2 to TRBJ2-3, with 9 bases aligning to TRBD2. The CDR3 spans 14 residues. Trimming took 3 bases from V and 4 from J; bases not matched to a gene: 2. Germline CDR1 reads SGHAT; CDR2 reads FQNNGV. The CDR3 DNA sequence: TGTGCCAGCAGCTTGGCGGGAGGGGCAGATACGCAGTATTTT. This translates into CASSLAGGADTQYF.

This clonotype was seen repeatedly, ten times or more. This rearrangement joins TRBV7-8 to TRBJ2-5; 8 bases are a match to TRBD1. With V trimmed by 1 base and J by 3 bases, 7 bases remained unmatched. Per the germline V gene, CDR1 is SGHVS and CDR2 is FQNEAQ. The CDR3 totals 16 residues. The CDR3 protein is CASSLEGTGRKETQYF. The CDR3 DNA follows: TGTGCCAGCAGCTTAGAAGGGACAGGTAGAAAAGAGACCCAGTACTTC.

This clonotype was seen many times. The rearrangement uses TRBV7-8 and TRBJ1-4; D gene unclear. V was shortened by 3 bases and J by 2 bases, with 7 bases between the two germline ends. CDR1 SGHVS and CDR2 FQNEAQ come from the germline V gene. The CDR3 is 14 residues long. The CDR3 bases are TGTGCCAGCAGCTTCGGGCGGACTAATGAAAAACTGTTTTTT. Its translation: CASSFGRTNEKLFF.